The sequence of this T cell receptor (beta chain) was determined in a study of cytotoxic CD8 clonotypes in ibrutinib-treated CLL. The wider study: Averaging across samples gave approximately 260,000 productive templates and about 94,000 productive rearrangements. Study-wide results and limits: Public clonotypes were rare and shrank or held steady on treatment. Starting clonality was above that of age-matched healthy donors and tracked circulating CD8+ T-cell counts.

Data came from immunoSEQ multiplex PCR; TCRdb stores just in-frame clones and leaves some out. The sample holds some 100,000 clones, approximately 58% seen once. With respect to this clone: The antigen is not known.

The CDR3 has 11 residues. From germline, CDR1 is GTSNPN and CDR2 SVGIG (reference sequence). V was pared by 2 bases and J by 4 bases, with 6 bases between. This receptor was obtained from a human donor with chronic lymphocytic leukemia. The chain recombines TRBV30 with TRBJ2-7; TRBD2 might be the D (5 bases). This sample comprised PBMCs, obtained after 24 months of ibrutinib treatment. The CDR3 sequence is CAWSPGYEQYF. CDR3 coding DNA: TGTGCCTGGAGTCCGGGGTACGAGCAGTACTTC.